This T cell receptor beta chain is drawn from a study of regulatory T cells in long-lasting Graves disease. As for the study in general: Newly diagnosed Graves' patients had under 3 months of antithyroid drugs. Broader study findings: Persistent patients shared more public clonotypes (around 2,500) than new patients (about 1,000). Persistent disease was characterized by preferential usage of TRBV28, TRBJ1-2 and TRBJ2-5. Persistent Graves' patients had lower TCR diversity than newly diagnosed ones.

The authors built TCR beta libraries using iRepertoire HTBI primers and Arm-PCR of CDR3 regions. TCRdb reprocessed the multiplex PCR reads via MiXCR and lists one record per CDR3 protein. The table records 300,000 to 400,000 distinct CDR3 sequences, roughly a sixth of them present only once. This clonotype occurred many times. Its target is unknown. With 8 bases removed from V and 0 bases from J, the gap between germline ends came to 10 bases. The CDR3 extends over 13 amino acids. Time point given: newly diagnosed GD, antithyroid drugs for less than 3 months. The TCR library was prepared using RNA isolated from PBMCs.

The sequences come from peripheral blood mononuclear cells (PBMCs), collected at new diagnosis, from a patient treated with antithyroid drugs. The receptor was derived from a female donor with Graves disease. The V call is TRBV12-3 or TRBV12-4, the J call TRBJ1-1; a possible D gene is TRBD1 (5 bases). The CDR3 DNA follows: TGTGCCAGCGGTGCAGGGCTGAACACTGAAGCTTTCTTT. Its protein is CASGAGLNTEAFF.